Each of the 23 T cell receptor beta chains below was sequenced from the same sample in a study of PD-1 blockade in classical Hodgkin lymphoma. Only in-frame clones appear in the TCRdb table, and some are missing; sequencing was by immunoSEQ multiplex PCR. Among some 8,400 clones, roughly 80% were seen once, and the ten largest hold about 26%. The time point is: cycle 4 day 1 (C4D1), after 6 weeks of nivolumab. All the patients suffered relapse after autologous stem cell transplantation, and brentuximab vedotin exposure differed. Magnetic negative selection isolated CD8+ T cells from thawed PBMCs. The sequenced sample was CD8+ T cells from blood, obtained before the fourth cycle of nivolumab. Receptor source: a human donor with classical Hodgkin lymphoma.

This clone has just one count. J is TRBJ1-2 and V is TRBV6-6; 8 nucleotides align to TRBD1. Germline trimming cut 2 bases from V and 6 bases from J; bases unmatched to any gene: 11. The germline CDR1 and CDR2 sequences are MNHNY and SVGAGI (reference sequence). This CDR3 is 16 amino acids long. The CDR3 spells CASSYNPPTGVDGYTF. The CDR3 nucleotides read TGTGCCAGCAGTTACAATCCTCCGACAGGGGTCGATGGCTACACCTTC.

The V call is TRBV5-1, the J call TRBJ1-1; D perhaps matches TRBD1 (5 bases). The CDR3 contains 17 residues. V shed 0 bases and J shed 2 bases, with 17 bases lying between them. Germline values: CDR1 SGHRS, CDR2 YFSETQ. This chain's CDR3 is CASSLVGATPRNTEAFF. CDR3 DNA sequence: TGCGCCAGCAGCTTGGTTGGGGCGACCCCCCGTAACACTGAAGCTTTCTTT.

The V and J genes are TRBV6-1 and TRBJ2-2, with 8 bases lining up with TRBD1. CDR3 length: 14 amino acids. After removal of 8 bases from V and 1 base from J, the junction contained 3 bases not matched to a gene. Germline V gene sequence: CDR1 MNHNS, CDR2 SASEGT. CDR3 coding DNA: TGTGCCAGCCGGGGACAGGTGAACACCGGGGAGCTGTTTTTT. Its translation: CASRGQVNTGELFF.

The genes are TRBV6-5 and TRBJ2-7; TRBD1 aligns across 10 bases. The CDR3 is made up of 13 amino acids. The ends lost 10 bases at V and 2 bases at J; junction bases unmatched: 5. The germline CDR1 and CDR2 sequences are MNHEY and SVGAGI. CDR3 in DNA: TGTGCCAACCGACAGGGGGCACCCTACGAGCAGTACTTC. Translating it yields CANRQGAPYEQYF.

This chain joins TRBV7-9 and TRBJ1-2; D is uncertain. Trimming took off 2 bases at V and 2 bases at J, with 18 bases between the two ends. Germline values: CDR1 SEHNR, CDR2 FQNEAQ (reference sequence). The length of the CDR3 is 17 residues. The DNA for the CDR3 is TGTGCCAGCAGCTTAATTGGTTATCAGGCAGAGAACTATGGCTACACCTTC. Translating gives CASSLIGYQAENYGYTF.

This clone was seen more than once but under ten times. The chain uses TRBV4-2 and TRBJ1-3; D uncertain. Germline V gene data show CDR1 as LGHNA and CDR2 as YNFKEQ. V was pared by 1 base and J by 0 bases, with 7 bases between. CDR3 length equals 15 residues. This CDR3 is CASSQVWDSGNTIYF. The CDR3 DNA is TGTGCCAGCAGCCAAGTGTGGGACTCTGGAAACACCATATATTTT.

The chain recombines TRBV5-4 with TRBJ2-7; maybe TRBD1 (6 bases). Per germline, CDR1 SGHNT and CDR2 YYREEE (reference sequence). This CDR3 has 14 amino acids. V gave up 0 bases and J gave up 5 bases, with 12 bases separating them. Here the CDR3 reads CASSLVLGAHEQYF. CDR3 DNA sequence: TGTGCCAGCAGCTTGGTGTTGGGGGCCCACGAGCAGTACTTC.

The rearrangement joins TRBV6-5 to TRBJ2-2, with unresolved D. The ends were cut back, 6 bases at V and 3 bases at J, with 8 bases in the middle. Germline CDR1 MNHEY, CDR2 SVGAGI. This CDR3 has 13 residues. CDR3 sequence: CASSPSYTGELFF. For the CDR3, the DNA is TGTGCCAGCAGCCCCTCTTACACCGGGGAGCTGTTTTTT.

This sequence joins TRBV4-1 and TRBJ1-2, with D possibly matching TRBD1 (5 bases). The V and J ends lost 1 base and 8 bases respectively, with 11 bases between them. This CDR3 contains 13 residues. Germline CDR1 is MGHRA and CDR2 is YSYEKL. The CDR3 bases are TGCGCCAGCAGCCAAGCGGGGCCTAAGGGCTACACCTTC. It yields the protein CASSQAGPKGYTF.

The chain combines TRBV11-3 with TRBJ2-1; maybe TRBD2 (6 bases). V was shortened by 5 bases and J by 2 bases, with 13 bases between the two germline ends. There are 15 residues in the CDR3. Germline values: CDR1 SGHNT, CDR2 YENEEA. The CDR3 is CASSLTGETYNEQFF. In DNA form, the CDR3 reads TGTGCCAGCAGCCTGACGGGGGAAACCTACAATGAGCAGTTCTTC.

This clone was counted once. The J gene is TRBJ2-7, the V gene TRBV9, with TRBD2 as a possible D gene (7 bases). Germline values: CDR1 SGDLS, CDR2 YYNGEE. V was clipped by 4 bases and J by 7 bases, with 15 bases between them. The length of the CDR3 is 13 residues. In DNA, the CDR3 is TGTGCCAGCAGCCCGGGGGGCTTGCGGGAGCAGTACTTC. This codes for CASSPGGLREQYF.

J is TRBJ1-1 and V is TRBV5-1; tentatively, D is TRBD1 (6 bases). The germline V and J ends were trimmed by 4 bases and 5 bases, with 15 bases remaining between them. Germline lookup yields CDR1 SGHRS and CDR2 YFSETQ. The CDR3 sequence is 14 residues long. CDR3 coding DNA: TGCGCCAGCAGCCCCGAGGACAGTGGTACTGAAGCTTTCTTT. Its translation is CASSPEDSGTEAFF.

CDR3 amino acids: CASSRSSGGARADTQYF. The CDR3, as DNA: TGTGCCAGCAGCCGGTCCAGCGGGGGGGCCCGTGCAGATACGCAGTATTTT. The chain combines TRBV7-8 with TRBJ2-3, with 10 bases identical to TRBD2. This CDR3 is 17 amino acids long. Germline CDR1 is SGHVS and CDR2 is FQNEAQ. V dropped 5 bases and J dropped 4; count of bases not matched to a gene: 12. The full variable domain, rest sourced from reference TRBV7-8 and TRBJ2-3, is GAGVSQSPRYKVAKRGQDVALRCDPISGHVSLFWYQQALGQGPEFLTYFQNEAQLDKSGLPSDRFFAERPEGSVSTLKIQRTQQEDSAVYLCASSRSSGGARADTQYFGPGTRLTVL.

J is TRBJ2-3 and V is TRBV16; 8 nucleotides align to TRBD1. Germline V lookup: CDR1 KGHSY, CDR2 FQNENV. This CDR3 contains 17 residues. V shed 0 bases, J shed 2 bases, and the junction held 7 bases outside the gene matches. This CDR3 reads CASSQSRTGSNTDTQYF. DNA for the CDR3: TGTGCCAGCAGCCAATCAAGGACAGGGTCCAACACAGATACGCAGTATTTT.

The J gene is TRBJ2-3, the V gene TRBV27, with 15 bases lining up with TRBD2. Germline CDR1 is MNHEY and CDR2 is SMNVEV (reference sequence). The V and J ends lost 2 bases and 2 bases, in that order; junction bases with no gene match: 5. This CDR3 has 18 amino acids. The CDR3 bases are TGTGCCAGCAGTTTAAGGGGGACTAGCGGGGGGCCCACAGATACGCAGTATTTT. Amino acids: CASSLRGTSGGPTDTQYF.

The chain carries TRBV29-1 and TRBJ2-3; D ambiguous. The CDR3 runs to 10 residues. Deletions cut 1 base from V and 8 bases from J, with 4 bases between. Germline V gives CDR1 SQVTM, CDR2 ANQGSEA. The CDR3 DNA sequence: TGCAGCGTTGAAGCTCCTACGCAGTATTTT. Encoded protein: CSVEAPTQYF.

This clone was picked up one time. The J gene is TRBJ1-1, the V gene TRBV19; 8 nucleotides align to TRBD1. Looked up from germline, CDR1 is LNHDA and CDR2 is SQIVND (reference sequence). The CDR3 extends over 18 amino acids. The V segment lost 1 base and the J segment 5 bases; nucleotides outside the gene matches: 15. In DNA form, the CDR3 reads TGTGCCAGTAGTATAGCCGGGACAGGTAGGAACTTTGGGACTGAAGCTTTCTTT. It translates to CASSIAGTGRNFGTEAFF.

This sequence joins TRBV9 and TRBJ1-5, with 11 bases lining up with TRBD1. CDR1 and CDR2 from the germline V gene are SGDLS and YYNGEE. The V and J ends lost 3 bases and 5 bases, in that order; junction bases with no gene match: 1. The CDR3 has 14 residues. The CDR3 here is CASSGTGGDQPQHF. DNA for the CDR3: TGTGCCAGCAGCGGGACAGGGGGCGATCAGCCCCAGCATTTT.

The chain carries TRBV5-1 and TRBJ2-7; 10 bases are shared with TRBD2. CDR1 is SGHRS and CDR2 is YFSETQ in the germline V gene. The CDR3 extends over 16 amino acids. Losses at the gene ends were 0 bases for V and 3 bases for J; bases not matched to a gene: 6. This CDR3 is CASSLADSGGFYEQYF. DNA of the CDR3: TGCGCCAGCAGCTTGGCGGATAGCGGGGGGTTCTACGAGCAGTACTTC.

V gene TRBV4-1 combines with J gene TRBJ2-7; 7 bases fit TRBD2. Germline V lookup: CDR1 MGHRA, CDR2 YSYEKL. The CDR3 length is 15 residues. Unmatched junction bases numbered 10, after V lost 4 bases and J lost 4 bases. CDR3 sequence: CASSPGTTPGYEQYF. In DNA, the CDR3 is TGCGCCAGCAGCCCCGGGACTACACCCGGGTACGAGCAGTACTTC.

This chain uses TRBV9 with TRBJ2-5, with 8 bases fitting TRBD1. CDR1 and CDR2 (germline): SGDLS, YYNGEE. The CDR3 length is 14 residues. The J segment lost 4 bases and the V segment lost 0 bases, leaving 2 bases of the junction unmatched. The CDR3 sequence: CASSVAGQGETQYF. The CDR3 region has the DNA TGTGCCAGCAGCGTAGCTGGACAGGGAGAGACCCAGTACTTC.

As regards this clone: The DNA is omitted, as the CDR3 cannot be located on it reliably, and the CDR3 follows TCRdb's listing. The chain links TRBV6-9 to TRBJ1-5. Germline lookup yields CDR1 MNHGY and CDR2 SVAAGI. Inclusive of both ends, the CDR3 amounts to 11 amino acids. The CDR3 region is CAYGCNQPQHF.

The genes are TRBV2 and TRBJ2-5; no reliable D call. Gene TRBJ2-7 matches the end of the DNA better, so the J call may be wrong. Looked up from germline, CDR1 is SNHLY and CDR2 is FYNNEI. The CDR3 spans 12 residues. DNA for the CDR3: TGTGCCAGCAGTGAGACGCTCCACGAGCAGTACTTC. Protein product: CASSETLHEQYF.